The 6 T cell receptor beta chains in this list originate from one sample, sequenced in a study of human T cells and chemical hapten exposure. The total RNA was obtained from whole blood that was not fractionated. Unique molecular identifiers were attached to individual cDNA molecules during library preparation. TCRdb reanalysed the reads using MiXCR and keeps one entry per CDR3 protein. The table has around 120,000 distinct CDR3 sequences, more than 8.5% seen once. Sequences were obtained from whole blood. The receptors come from a human donor in good health. Some clones in this sample may be carry-over from other donors' samples.

The chain couples TRBV14 to TRBJ2-1, with D possibly TRBD1 on 5 matching bases. Germline assignment: CDR1 SGHDN and CDR2 FVKESK. The CDR3 consists of 16 residues. The V end lost 0 bases, the J end lost 2 bases, and 11 bases lay between the germline ends. The CDR3 DNA sequence: TGTGCCAGCAGCCAAGATGGCGGACAAACCTACAATGAGCAGTTCTTC. Its translation: CASSQDGGQTYNEQFF.

Ten or more counts support this clonotype. The V gene is TRBV7-2, the J gene TRBJ1-6; D unresolved. Germline CDR1 SGHTA, CDR2 FQGNSA. The CDR3 runs to 18 residues. Trimming removed 0 bases at V and 0 bases at J, with 12 bases between. The chain's CDR3 is CASSLAQRGSSYNSPLHF. The CDR3 DNA reads TGTGCCAGCAGCTTAGCGCAGAGAGGAAGCTCCTATAATTCACCCCTCCACTTT. Complete variable domain (other parts from reference TRBV7-2 and TRBJ1-6): GAGVSQSPSNKVTEKGKDVELRCDPISGHTALYWYRQSLGQGLEFLIYFQGNSAPDKSGLPSDRFSAERTGGSVSTLTIQRTQQEDSAVYLCASSLAQRGSSYNSPLHFGNGTRLTVT.

Only a few counts were recorded for this clonotype. The chain combines TRBV12-3 or TRBV12-4 with TRBJ2-5; D gene ambiguous. This CDR3 has 13 residues. V lost 3 bases and J 7 bases, leaving 12 bases between the germline ends. The CDR3 bases are TGTGCCAGCAGTTTCAGTACGAAGCGGACCCAGTACTTC. Translation gives CASSFSTKRTQYF.

This clonotype was detected ten times or more. The J gene is TRBJ2-1, the V gene TRBV6-5; D is uncertain. Germline V gives CDR1 MNHEY, CDR2 SVGAGI. The CDR3 has 12 residues. V lost 10 bases and J 6 bases, leaving 13 bases between the germline ends. The CDR3 sequence is CATFRPPNEQFF. Written as DNA, the CDR3 is TGTGCCACTTTTCGACCCCCCAATGAGCAGTTCTTC.

This clonotype was recorded at least ten times. The V gene is TRBV6-6, the J gene TRBJ1-5; no firm D call. The V and J ends lost 0 bases and 0 bases respectively, with 15 bases between them. The CDR3 has 18 amino acids. CDR1 and CDR2 from the germline V gene are MNHNY and SVGAGI (reference sequence). The CDR3 spells CASSYSHTASYSNQPQHF. The CDR3 nucleotides are TGTGCCAGCAGTTACTCCCACACAGCTTCCTATAGCAATCAGCCCCAGCATTTT.

This clonotype was counted between two and nine times. The V call is TRBV4-3, the J call TRBJ2-1; TRBD2 matches 8 bases. Trimming at V came to 4 bases and at J to 5 bases, leaving 13 bases not matched to a gene. Looked up from germline, CDR1 is LGHNA and CDR2 is YSLEER. The CDR3 spans 17 residues. Here the CDR3 DNA reads TGCGCCAGCAGCCTTGGACCGGGTACTAGCGGCGACAATGAGCAGTTCTTC. Translation: CASSLGPGTSGDNEQFF.